This T cell receptor (beta chain) was documented in a study of shared clonotypes between healthy human individuals. The study, taken as a whole, reports: Researchers sampled only blood; tissue repertoires likely differ.

Here immunoSEQ multiplex PCR was the method, and the copy in TCRdb shows in-frame clones only, minus some. The table shows around 2.1 million clones, with approximately 95% occurring only once. About this clone itself: Its specificity is unknown.

Sequenced input: naive CD4+ T cells sorted from blood. Described subset: CD45RA+ positively selected. The receptor comes from a man aged 18 to 35 in good health.

In DNA, the CDR3 is TGTGCCATCAGTGATGTAGCGGGAGGGCCCGGCCGCACAGATACGCAGTATTTT. This sequence encodes CAISDVAGGPGRTDTQYF. The V call is TRBV10-3, the J call TRBJ2-3; 11 bases align to TRBD2. The CDR3 is 18 residues long. The J segment lost 1 base and the V segment lost 3 bases, leaving 9 bases of the junction unmatched. Germline values: CDR1 ENHRY, CDR2 SYGVKD.